Listed here are 7 T cell receptor beta chains from one sample, sequenced in a study of spatial heterogeneity in lung cancer (dated by TCRdb to the late 2010s). The time point label, as the study defines it: sample taken at primary tumor resection. For TCR sequencing, whole RNA was extracted from tumor and nontumor lung tissue, or from cryopreserved PBMC samples, and no cell sorting was done. Libraries were prepared through 5' RACE. The run used a NextSeq 500. TCRdb took the public reads, trimmed them with fastp at Q25, ran MiXCR for clone calling and kept in-frame beta chains. Each CDR3 protein gets just one entry, which takes the most common genes and DNA from the rows behind it. Within this sample are 40,000 to 50,000 distinct CDR3 sequences, with 12% to 15% of them counted one time only. The top ten constitute 55% to 65% of the sample. The input for sequencing was PBMCs, taken at surgery. These TCRs come from a male donor with early-stage non-small cell lung cancer.

This clonotype appeared a few times. The rearrangement uses TRBV5-1 and TRBJ2-3; D gene unclear. Germline values: CDR1 SGHRS, CDR2 YFSETQ. The V gene lost 3 bases and the J gene lost 2 bases, with 7 bases spanning the gap. The CDR3 totals 13 residues. The CDR3 DNA is TGCGCCAGCAGCTACCGACCCACAGATACGCAGTATTTT. Translating gives CASSYRPTDTQYF.

The V and J genes are TRBV10-3 and TRBJ1-1; TRBD1 might be the D (5 bases). The ends were cut back, 6 bases at V and 10 bases at J, with 15 bases in the middle. The CDR3 is 12 amino acids. CDR1 ENHRY and CDR2 SYGVKD come from the germline V gene. CDR3 sequence: CAIRGPSHGAFF. In DNA form, the CDR3 reads TGTGCCATCAGGGGGCCTTCCCATGGAGCTTTCTTT.

At least ten counts were recorded for this clonotype. This rearrangement joins TRBV4-3 to TRBJ2-1; D is uncertain. The CDR3 is 18 amino acids. Germline CDR1 is LGHNA and CDR2 is YSLEER. The germline V and J ends were trimmed by 0 bases and 4 bases, with 19 bases remaining between them. CDR3 region: CASSQEDGSFAGYNEQFF. As DNA, the CDR3 is TGCGCCAGCAGCCAAGAGGATGGCAGCTTCGCCGGATACAATGAGCAGTTCTTC.

This clonotype was picked up many times. The chain couples TRBV29-1 to TRBJ2-5; a weak D match, TRBD1 (5 bases). The CDR3 sequence is 10 residues long. Trimming removed 4 bases from V and 9 bases from J, with 9 bases in between. The germline V gene encodes CDR1 SQVTM and CDR2 ANQGSEA. The CDR3: CSVVFRAQYF. CDR3 bases: TGCAGCGTTGTGTTCAGGGCCCAGTACTTC.

This clonotype was observed many times. The V gene is TRBV20-1, the J gene TRBJ2-7, with D perhaps given as TRBD1 or TRBD2 (5 bases each). V lost 5 bases, J lost 3 bases, and 17 bases lay in between. This CDR3 spans 14 amino acids. Germline values: CDR1 DFQATT, CDR2 SNEGSKA (reference sequence). The CDR3 sequence: CSAQGTGTRYEQYF. The CDR3, as DNA: TGCAGTGCTCAAGGGACGGGCACCCGCTACGAGCAGTACTTC.

The chain links TRBV9 to TRBJ1-5, with unresolved D. Trimming left V 0 bases short and J 2 bases short, with 9 bases between. From germline, CDR1 is SGDLS and CDR2 YYNGEE. The CDR3 covers 15 residues. In nucleotides, the CDR3 is TGTGCCAGCAGCGTAGAGGGTGACGGCAATCAGCCCCAGCATTTT. This translates into CASSVEGDGNQPQHF.

This clonotype was picked up a small number of times. The chain uses TRBV7-9 and TRBJ2-7; tentatively, D is TRBD1 or TRBD2 (6 bases each). Trimming pared 5 bases from V and 0 bases from J, leaving 17 bases between. Germline V CDR1 and CDR2: SEHNR, FQNEAQ (reference sequence). The CDR3 consists of 16 residues. CDR3 in amino acids: CASSHWGAASSYEQYF. The CDR3 bases are TGTGCCAGCAGCCATTGGGGGGCAGCTTCCTCCTACGAGCAGTACTTC.